One sample yielded the 31 T cell receptor beta chains listed below, sequenced in a study of blood T cells in healthy people across ages. Then a second PCR, running about 7 to 11 cycles, was carried out with a sample-barcoded 5' primer and a J-beta primer mix. TCRdb called the 5' RACE reads again in MiXCR, with one record for every CDR3 protein. The sample lists about 1.8 million distinct CDR3 sequences; around 48% were seen once. The source material was blood. These receptors were collected from a woman aged 40 to 50 in good health.

The rearrangement uses TRBV10-3 and TRBJ2-1; D is possibly TRBD1 (7 bases). Trimming removed 2 bases at V and 6 bases at J, with 14 bases between. Looked up from germline, CDR1 is ENHRY and CDR2 is SYGVKD. This CDR3 region has 15 residues. This CDR3 reads CAISEAGGFPNEQFF. The CDR3 nucleotides are TGTGCCATCAGTGAGGCAGGGGGGTTCCCCAATGAGCAGTTCTTC.

The chain uses TRBV20-1 and TRBJ2-5; either TRBD1 or TRBD2 may supply D (6 bases each). Trimming shortened V by 0 bases and J by 4 bases, and 18 bases separated the two germline ends. From germline, CDR1 is DFQATT and CDR2 SNEGSKA (reference sequence). This CDR3 has 16 amino acids. Here the CDR3 DNA reads TGCAGTGCTAGAGACCCAGGTGGGGGGCGGCGAGAGACCCAGTACTTC. Its translation: CSARDPGGGRRETQYF.

This clonotype was observed a handful of times. The chain couples TRBV10-3 to TRBJ2-1; D call uncertain. The CDR3 runs to 11 residues. Looked up from germline, CDR1 is ENHRY and CDR2 is SYGVKD. With 9 bases removed from V and 5 bases from J, the gap between germline ends came to 8 bases. The CDR3, as DNA: TGTGCCATTCAGAAACACAATGAGCAGTTCTTC. Its protein product is CAIQKHNEQFF.

The chain recombines TRBV7-2 with TRBJ2-1; D is perhaps TRBD2 (6 bases). The CDR3 is 14 residues long. With 5 bases removed from V and 7 bases from J, the gap between germline ends came to 15 bases. Germline V gene lookup returns CDR1 SGHTA and CDR2 FQGNSA. The CDR3 spells CASSKPGSRNEQFF. The CDR3 coding sequence is TGTGCCAGCAGCAAGCCCGGGAGTAGGAATGAGCAGTTCTTC. The complete variable domain, with remaining parts taken from reference TRBV7-2 and TRBJ2-1, reads GAGVSQSPSNKVTEKGKDVELRCDPISGHTALYWYRQSLGQGLEFLIYFQGNSAPDKSGLPSDRFSAERTGGSVSTLTIQRTQQEDSAVYLCASSKPGSRNEQFFGPGTRLTVL.

The J gene is TRBJ1-5, the V gene TRBV11-3, with TRBD1 identical over 7 bases. V lost 8 bases to trimming and J lost 5 bases; unmatched junction nucleotides: 15. The CDR3 spans 16 residues. CDR1 is SGHNT, CDR2 YENEEA, per germline. CDR3 DNA sequence: TGTGCCAGCCTAGACCTCCGGGACAGACTTCATCAGCCCCAGCATTTT. Amino acid sequence: CASLDLRDRLHQPQHF.

The chain has TRBV10-3 and TRBJ2-7, with 11 nucleotides matching TRBD1. V dropped 7 bases and J dropped 5; count of bases not matched to a gene: 10. Germline V gene lookup returns CDR1 ENHRY and CDR2 SYGVKD. This CDR3 region has 15 residues. The CDR3 region has the DNA TGTGCCATCACCTCGACCGGGACAGGGGGTGACGAGCAGTACTTC. This translates into CAITSTGTGGDEQYF.

J is TRBJ2-3 and V is TRBV27, with unresolved D. Trimming shortened V by 4 bases and J by 0 bases, and 14 bases separated the two germline ends. This CDR3 region has 16 residues. Germline assignment: CDR1 MNHEY and CDR2 SMNVEV (reference sequence). The CDR3 nucleotides read TGTGCCAGCAGTTCTTGGCGGTTCTCTAGCACAGATACGCAGTATTTT. Amino acid sequence: CASSSWRFSSTDTQYF.

The table lists this clonotype with a count of one. J is TRBJ1-1 and V is TRBV11-2; D is unclear. This CDR3 is built from 13 residues. V lost 0 bases, J lost 6 bases, and 8 bases lay in between. Germline V gene lookup returns CDR1 SGHAT and CDR2 FQNNGV. The CDR3 sequence is CASSLDRASEAFF. For the CDR3, the DNA is TGTGCCAGCAGCTTAGATCGGGCATCTGAAGCTTTCTTT.

Written as DNA, the CDR3 is TGCGCCAGCAGCAGGGCTCGCACGGATGGCTACACCTTC. It yields the protein CASSRARTDGYTF. The chain links TRBV4-3 to TRBJ1-2; D gene ambiguous. Germline CDR1 reads LGHNA; CDR2 reads YSLEER. The ends were cut back, 5 bases at V and 6 bases at J, with 13 bases in the middle. The length of the CDR3 is 13 residues.

The J gene is TRBJ1-6, the V gene TRBV20-1, with 8 bases matching TRBD1. V was pared by 3 bases and J by 5 bases, with 6 bases of the junction left unmatched. This CDR3 has 15 residues. The germline V gene encodes CDR1 DFQATT and CDR2 SNEGSKA (reference sequence). CDR3 sequence (DNA): TGCAGTGCTAGTGTTCCGGACAGGGATAATTCACCCCTCCACTTT. Translation gives CSASVPDRDNSPLHF.

In its sample, this clonotype was seen a few times. J is TRBJ2-3 and V is TRBV5-1; 7 nucleotides agree with TRBD2. The CDR3 covers 18 residues. CDR1 SGHRS and CDR2 YFSETQ come from the germline V gene. The J segment lost 2 bases and the V segment lost 2 bases, leaving 14 bases of the junction unmatched. The CDR3 nucleotides are TGCGCCAGCAGCTTCGGAGGAGCGGGGTACGACCCCACAGATACGCAGTATTTT. Its protein is CASSFGGAGYDPTDTQYF.

This clonotype was seen a handful of times. The gene calls are TRBV27 and TRBJ1-2; TRBD1 matches 7 bases. Trimming cost V 6 bases and J 0 bases; bases outside gene matches: 10. Per germline, CDR1 MNHEY and CDR2 SMNVEV (reference sequence). The CDR3 sequence is 16 residues long. The chain's CDR3 is CASSKASGTANYGYTF. CDR3 DNA sequence: TGTGCCAGCAGCAAAGCCTCCGGGACAGCTAACTATGGCTACACCTTC.

There are a few counts of this clonotype. The chain employs TRBV11-3 and TRBJ2-1, with D unclear. Trimming removed 2 bases from V and 9 bases from J, with 8 bases in between. From germline, CDR1 is SGHNT and CDR2 YENEEA. This CDR3 is 12 amino acids long. CDR3 amino acids: CASSLWVSEQFF. As DNA, the CDR3 is TGTGCCAGCAGCTTATGGGTATCTGAGCAGTTCTTC.

The gene calls are TRBV12-3 or TRBV12-4 and TRBJ2-1; TRBD2 matches 8 bases. After removal of 3 bases from V and 4 bases from J, the junction contained 5 bases not matched to a gene. The CDR3 spans 15 residues. For the CDR3, the DNA is TGTGCCAGCAGTTTTGCGGGGGGCCTATACAATGAGCAGTTCTTC. It specifies CASSFAGGLYNEQFF.

This clonotype was seen a single time. The chain combines TRBV5-5 with TRBJ1-5; D unresolved. Germline-derived CDR1 and CDR2 are SGHKS and YYEKEE (reference sequence). This CDR3 is built from 17 residues. Deletions cut 0 bases from V and 1 base from J, with 14 bases between. The CDR3 loop reads CASSLVADYRSNQPQHF. CDR3 coding DNA: TGTGCCAGCAGCTTGGTGGCAGATTATAGAAGCAATCAGCCCCAGCATTTT.

In this sample, this clonotype turned up a few times. The chain is built from TRBV7-2 and TRBJ2-5, with 7 bases aligning to TRBD1. The CDR3 runs 14 residues. After removal of 2 bases from V and 5 bases from J, the junction contained 5 bases not matched to a gene. CDR1 and CDR2 (germline): SGHTA, FQGNSA. CDR3 DNA sequence: TGTGCCAGCAGCTTATGGGGACAGTGGGAGACCCAGTACTTC. Its protein is CASSLWGQWETQYF.

This clonotype was observed a handful of times. The chain uses TRBV29-1 and TRBJ2-3; the D is unclear. Germline V gene lookup returns CDR1 SQVTM and CDR2 ANQGSEA. The CDR3 sequence is 16 residues long. V was clipped by 0 bases and J by 0 bases, with 13 bases between them. DNA of the CDR3: TGCAGCGTTGAAGATACGTACAGATCTAGCACAGATACGCAGTATTTT. Translating it yields CSVEDTYRSSTDTQYF.

This clonotype was counted a few times. The chain has TRBV7-2 and TRBJ2-5; TRBD2 aligns across 9 bases. Matching the DNA end better, TRBJ2-7 makes the J call doubtful. The CDR3 spans 14 residues. Germline CDR1 and CDR2: SGHTA and FQGNSA. This CDR3 reads CASSLGLADYEQYF. For the CDR3, the DNA is TGTGCCAGCAGCTTAGGACTAGCGGATTACGAGCAGTACTTC.

V usage is TRBV20-1 and J usage is TRBJ2-3; 8 nucleotides match TRBD1. Germline-derived CDR1 and CDR2 are DFQATT and SNEGSKA (reference sequence). The CDR3 contains 15 residues. V lost 6 bases, J lost 4 bases, and 12 bases stayed unmatched. The CDR3 region is CSANPDRGVPDTQYF. The CDR3, as DNA: TGCAGTGCCAACCCTGACAGGGGAGTCCCAGATACGCAGTATTTT.

The chain combines TRBV7-8 with TRBJ2-2, with D possibly TRBD2 on 6 matching bases. Germline CDR1 SGHVS, CDR2 FQNEAQ. The length of the CDR3 is 14 residues. Between the trimmed V and J ends, which lost 4 bases and 9 bases, there was a span of 15 bases. CDR3 sequence reads: CASSWDLEHRELFF. CDR3 nucleotides: TGTGCCAGCAGCTGGGACTTAGAACACCGGGAGCTGTTTTTT.

This clonotype was seen more than once but under ten times. At one boundary the junction diverges from the germline segment, which might be a read error. The CDR3 protein is CSARHGAASEQYF. In nucleotides, the CDR3 is TGCAGTGCCAGACACGGGGCAGCCTCCGAGCAGTATTTC. The chain recombines TRBV20-1 with TRBJ2-5; D is tentatively TRBD1 or TRBD2 (5 bases each). The CDR3 runs to 13 residues. CDR1 is DFQATT, CDR2 SNEGSKA, per germline (reference sequence).

This clonotype has more than one count but fewer than ten. A read error may account for a junction end that differs from germline. J is TRBJ2-5 and V is TRBV7-7, with 7 bases that match TRBD2. The CDR3 length is 15 residues. Germline CDR1 SSHAT, CDR2 FNYEAQ (reference sequence). The DNA for the CDR3 is TGTGCTAGCAGCTTAACTAGCGACGGGTTGGGGACCCAGTACTTC. It specifies CASSLTSDGLGTQYF.

This clonotype appeared a few times. The gene calls are TRBV29-1 and TRBJ2-7; D possibly corresponds to TRBD2 (5 bases). Trimming took off 1 base at V and 4 bases at J, with 11 bases between the two ends. The CDR3 extends over 13 amino acids. The V gene's germline CDR1 is SQVTM and CDR2 ANQGSEA. The CDR3 DNA reads as TGCAGCGTTGAAGGGGGAGTAGGTTACGAGCAGTACTTC. Its protein product is CSVEGGVGYEQYF.

This chain links TRBV21-1 with TRBJ2-3; TRBD1 was called by the table and not checked on the DNA. TRBV21-1 is designated a pseudogene. The CDR3 is made up of 17 amino acids. The CDR3 DNA sequence: TGTGCCAGCAGCAAAGTTATTACGGGATTGAGCACAGATACGCAGTATTTT. It is translated as CASSKVITGLSTDTQYF.

V usage is TRBV18 and J usage is TRBJ2-4, with 7 positions matching TRBD2. TRBJ2-5 explains the end of the DNA better; the J call may be wrong. Per germline, CDR1 KGHSH and CDR2 LQKENI. The CDR3 covers 16 residues. Here the CDR3 reads CASSPQLGTIQETQYF. The CDR3 nucleotides are TGTGCCAGCTCACCCCAGCTAGGGACTATACAAGAGACCCAGTACTTC.

This clonotype was found a few times. The rearrangement uses TRBV7-2 and TRBJ2-3; D gene ambiguous. Looked up from germline, CDR1 is SGHTA and CDR2 is FQGNSA. The CDR3 loop spans 16 amino acids. Trimming stripped 5 bases from V and 0 bases from J, with 15 bases between. The CDR3 is CASSPLRPGSTDTQYF. In nucleotides, the CDR3 is TGTGCCAGCAGCCCCCTAAGACCCGGGAGCACAGATACGCAGTATTTT.

This clonotype has at least ten counts. The chain carries TRBV20-1 and TRBJ2-1, with 8 bases that match TRBD1. After removal of 6 bases from V and 7 bases from J, the junction contained 2 bases not matched to a gene. The CDR3 is 11 amino acids. CDR1 DFQATT and CDR2 SNEGSKA come from the germline V gene (reference sequence). CDR3 DNA sequence: TGCAGTGCGGACAGGGTAAATGAGCAGTTCTTC. Its translation is CSADRVNEQFF.

V is TRBV7-2 and J is TRBJ2-7, with D possibly TRBD2 on 6 matching bases. CDR1 and CDR2 (germline): SGHTA, FQGNSA. The V and J ends lost 5 bases and 0 bases respectively, with 14 bases between them. This CDR3 has 15 residues. This CDR3 is CASSSYPGDSYEQYF. Here the CDR3 DNA reads TGTGCCAGCAGCAGTTACCCGGGGGACTCCTACGAGCAGTACTTC.

This chain joins TRBV7-6 and TRBJ2-5; 11 nucleotides align to TRBD2. The trim removed 0 bases at V and 5 bases at J, leaving 8 bases unmatched. The CDR3 runs 17 residues. CDR1 and CDR2 (germline): SGHVS, FNYEAQ. CDR3 nucleotide sequence: TGTGCCAGCAGCTTAGCCGTAGCGGGGGGGGCATCGGAGACCCAGTACTTC. Translated: CASSLAVAGGASETQYF.

The V and J genes are TRBV6-2 or TRBV6-3 and TRBJ2-3, with 7 bases matching TRBD2. This CDR3 has 15 amino acids. Germline assignment: CDR1 MNHEY and CDR2 SVGEGT. With 7 bases clipped from V and 5 bases from J, the junction kept 12 bases outside the gene matches. In DNA form, the CDR3 reads TGTGCCAGCATAACCGGGGCCTCGGGGGGAGATACGCAGTATTTT. Translation: CASITGASGGDTQYF.

Notes on this clonotype: A clone one base away is much larger, so this may be a read error. The chain is built from TRBV29-1 and TRBJ2-6; D gene ambiguous. Germline CDR1 is SQVTM and CDR2 is ANQGSEA. The CDR3 spans 15 residues. V was clipped by 5 bases and J by 2 bases, with 13 bases between them. The CDR3 sequence: CSVWYQIPGANVLTF. The CDR3 DNA reads as TGCAGCGTTTGGTACCAGATCCCTGGGGCCAACGTCCTGACTTTC.